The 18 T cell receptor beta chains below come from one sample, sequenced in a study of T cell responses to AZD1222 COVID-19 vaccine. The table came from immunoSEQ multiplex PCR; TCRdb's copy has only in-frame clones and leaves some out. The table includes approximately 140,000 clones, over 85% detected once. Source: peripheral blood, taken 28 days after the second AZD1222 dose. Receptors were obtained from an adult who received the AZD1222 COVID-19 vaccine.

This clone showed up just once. CDR3 coding DNA: TGTGCCAGCAGCTGGGTCAGGCCCGAGCAGTACTTC. This gives the protein CASSWVRPEQYF. This chain uses TRBV11-3 with TRBJ2-7; D is uncertain. The V end was cut by 4 bases, the J end by 6 bases, with 10 bases between. The CDR3 consists of 12 residues. Germline CDR1 and CDR2: SGHNT and YENEEA.

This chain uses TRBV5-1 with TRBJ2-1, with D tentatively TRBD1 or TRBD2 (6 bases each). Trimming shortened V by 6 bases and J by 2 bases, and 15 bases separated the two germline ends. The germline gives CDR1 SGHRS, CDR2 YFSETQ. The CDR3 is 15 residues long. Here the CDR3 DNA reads TGCGCCAGCACCTTAGGGGGAGGCACCTACAATGAGCAGTTCTTC. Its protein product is CASTLGGGTYNEQFF.

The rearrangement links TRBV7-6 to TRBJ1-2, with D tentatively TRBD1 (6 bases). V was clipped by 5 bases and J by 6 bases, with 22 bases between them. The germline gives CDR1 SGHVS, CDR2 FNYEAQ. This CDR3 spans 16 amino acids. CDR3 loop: CASSEEPLISGDGYTF. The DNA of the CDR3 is TGTGCCAGCAGCGAAGAACCCCTTATCTCAGGGGATGGCTACACCTTC.

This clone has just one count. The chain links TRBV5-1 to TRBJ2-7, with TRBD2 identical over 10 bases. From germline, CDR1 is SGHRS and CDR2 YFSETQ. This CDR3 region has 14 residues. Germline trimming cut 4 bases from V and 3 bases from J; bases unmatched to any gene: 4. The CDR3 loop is CASSLTSGNYEQYF. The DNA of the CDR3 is TGCGCCAGCAGCCTTACTAGCGGGAACTACGAGCAGTACTTC.

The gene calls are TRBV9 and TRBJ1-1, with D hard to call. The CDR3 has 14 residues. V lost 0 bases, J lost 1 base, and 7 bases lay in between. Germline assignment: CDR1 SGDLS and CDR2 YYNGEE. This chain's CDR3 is CASSVVAGNTEAFF. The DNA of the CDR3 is TGTGCCAGCAGCGTAGTGGCAGGGAACACTGAAGCTTTCTTT.

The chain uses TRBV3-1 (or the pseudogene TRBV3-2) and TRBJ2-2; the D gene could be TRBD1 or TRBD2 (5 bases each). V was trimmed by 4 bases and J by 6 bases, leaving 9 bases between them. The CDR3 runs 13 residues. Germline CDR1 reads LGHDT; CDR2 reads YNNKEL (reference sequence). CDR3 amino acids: CASSLSGPGELFF. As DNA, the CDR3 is TGTGCCAGCAGCCTATCGGGGCCCGGGGAGCTGTTTTTT.

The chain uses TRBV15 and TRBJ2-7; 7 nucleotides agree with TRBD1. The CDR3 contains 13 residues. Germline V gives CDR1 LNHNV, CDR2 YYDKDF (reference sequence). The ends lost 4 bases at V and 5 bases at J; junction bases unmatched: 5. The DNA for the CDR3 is TGTGCCACCAGCATAACAGGGGTGAACGAGCAGTACTTC. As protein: CATSITGVNEQYF.

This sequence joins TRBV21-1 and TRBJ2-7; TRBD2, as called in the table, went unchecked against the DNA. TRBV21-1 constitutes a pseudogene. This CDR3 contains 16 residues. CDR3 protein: CASSIREGRRTNEQYF. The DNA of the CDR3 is TGTGCCAGCAGCATACGGGAGGGGAGAAGAACTAACGAGCAGTACTTC.

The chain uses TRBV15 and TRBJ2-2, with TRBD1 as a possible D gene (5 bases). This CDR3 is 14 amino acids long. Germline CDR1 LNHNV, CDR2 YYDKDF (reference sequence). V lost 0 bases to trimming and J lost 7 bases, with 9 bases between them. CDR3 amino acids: CATSRDQGFGELFF. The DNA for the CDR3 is TGTGCCACCAGCAGAGATCAGGGCTTCGGGGAGCTGTTTTTT.

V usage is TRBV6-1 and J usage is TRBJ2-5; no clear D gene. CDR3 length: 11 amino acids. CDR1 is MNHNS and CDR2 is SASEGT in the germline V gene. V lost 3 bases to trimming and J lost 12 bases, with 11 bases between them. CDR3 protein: CASSDVDWEYF. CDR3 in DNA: TGTGCCAGCAGTGACGTAGATTGGGAGTACTTC.

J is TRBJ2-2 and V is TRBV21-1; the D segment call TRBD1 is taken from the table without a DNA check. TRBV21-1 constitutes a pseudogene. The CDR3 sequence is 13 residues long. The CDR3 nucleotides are TGTGCCAACCTCAGGGAAAACACCGGGGAGCTGTTTTTT. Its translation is CANLRENTGELFF.

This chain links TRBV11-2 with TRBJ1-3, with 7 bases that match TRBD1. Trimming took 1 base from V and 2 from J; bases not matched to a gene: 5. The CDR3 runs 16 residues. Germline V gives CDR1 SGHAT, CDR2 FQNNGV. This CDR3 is CASSLVSDRTGNTIYF. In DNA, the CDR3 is TGTGCCAGCAGCTTAGTCTCGGACAGGACTGGAAACACCATATATTTT.

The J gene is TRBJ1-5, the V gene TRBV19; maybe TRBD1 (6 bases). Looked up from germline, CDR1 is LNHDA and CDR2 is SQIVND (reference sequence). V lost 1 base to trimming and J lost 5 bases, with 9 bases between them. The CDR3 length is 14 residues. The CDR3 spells CASSIAAGDQPQHF. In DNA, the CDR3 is TGTGCCAGTAGTATAGCGGCAGGGGATCAGCCCCAGCATTTT.

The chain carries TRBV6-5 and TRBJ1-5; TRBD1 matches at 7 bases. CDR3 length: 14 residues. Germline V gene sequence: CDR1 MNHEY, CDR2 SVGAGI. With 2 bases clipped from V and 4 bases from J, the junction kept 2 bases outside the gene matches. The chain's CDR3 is CASSYAQGNQPQHF. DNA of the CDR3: TGTGCCAGCAGTTACGCACAGGGGAATCAGCCCCAGCATTTT.

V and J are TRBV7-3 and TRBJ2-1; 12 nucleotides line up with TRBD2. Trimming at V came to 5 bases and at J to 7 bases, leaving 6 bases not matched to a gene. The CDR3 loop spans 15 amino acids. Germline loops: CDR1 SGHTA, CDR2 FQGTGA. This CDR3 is CASSPSGRASNEQFF. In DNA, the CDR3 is TGTGCCAGCAGCCCTAGCGGGAGGGCCAGTAATGAGCAGTTCTTC.

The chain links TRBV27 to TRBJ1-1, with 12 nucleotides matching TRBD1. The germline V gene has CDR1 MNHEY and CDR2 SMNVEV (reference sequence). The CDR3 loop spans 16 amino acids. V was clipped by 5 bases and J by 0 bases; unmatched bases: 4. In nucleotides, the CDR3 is TGTGCCAGCAGTCGGGGGACAGGGGGCGTGAACACTGAAGCTTTCTTT. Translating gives CASSRGTGGVNTEAFF.

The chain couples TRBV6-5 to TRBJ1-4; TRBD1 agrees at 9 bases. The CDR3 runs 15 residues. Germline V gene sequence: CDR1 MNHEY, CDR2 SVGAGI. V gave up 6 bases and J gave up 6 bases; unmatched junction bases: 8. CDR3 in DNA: TGTGCCAGCAGGGGGGCGCGACAGGGGGATGAAAAACTGTTTTTT. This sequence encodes CASRGARQGDEKLFF.

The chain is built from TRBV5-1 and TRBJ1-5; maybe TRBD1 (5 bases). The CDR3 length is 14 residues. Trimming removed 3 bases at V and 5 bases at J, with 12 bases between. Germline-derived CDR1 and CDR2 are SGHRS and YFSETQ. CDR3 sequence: CASSSRGGDQPQHF. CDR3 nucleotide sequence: TGCGCCAGCAGCTCCAGAGGAGGGGATCAGCCCCAGCATTTT. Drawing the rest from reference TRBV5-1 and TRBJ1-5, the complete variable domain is KAGVTQTPRYLIKTRGQQVTLSCSPISGHRSVSWYQQTPGQGLQFLFEYFSETQRNKGNFPGRFSGRQFSNSRSEMNVSTLELGDSALYLCASSSRGGDQPQHFGDGTRLSIL.